This T cell receptor beta chain came from a study of OX40 agonist ivuxolimab in advanced cancers. Regarding the research as a whole: Ivuxolimab was a fully human IgG2 agonistic monoclonal antibody targeting the costimulatory receptor OX40 (CD134). Prior anti-PD-1, anti-PD-L1 or anti-CTLA-4 therapy was permitted, and checkpoint inhibitors had been received by about two fifths of dose-escalation patients. Partial responses occurred in three dose-escalation patients: two with cutaneous melanoma and one with hepatocellular carcinoma. Intravenous ivuxolimab was administered to patients every 2 weeks at six dose levels: 0.01, 0.1, 0.3, 1.5, 3 and 10 mg/kg. Peripheral TCRbeta sequencing was intended to test whether TCR sequence diversity was altered and clonal T-cell expansion was caused by ivuxolimab. The dose-escalation cohort was approximately 83% male with a mean age of about 65 years, ranging from roughly 20 to 85. The paper covers the monotherapy dose-escalation part of the phase I ivuxolimab trial, which included N ≈ 57 patients. Of the approximately 53 patients in dose escalation, about 19 had hepatocellular carcinoma, roughly 15 had melanoma, 9 had renal cell carcinoma and 9 had head and neck cancer.

The trial excluded patients who had a history of autoimmune disease or who were on systemic immunosuppression. Peripheral blood for TCR sequencing was collected from all dose cohorts at baseline, on cycle 4 day 1, and on cycle 7 day 1. The samples were drawn from a first-in-human, open-label, multicenter phase I dose-escalation trial of ivuxolimab. Adults with locally advanced or metastatic melanoma, renal cell, hepatocellular, or head and neck squamous cell carcinoma were enrolled in the trial. Before TCR sequencing, CD4+ and CD8+ T cells were separately sorted from peripheral blood. Counted from cysteine to phenylalanine, this CDR3 has 11 amino acids. Only CDR3 DNA is held: 33 bases, read in frame from base 1. V gives up 7 bases and J gives up 0 bases, and the segment between their germline ends measures 3 bases. In the germline V gene (reference sequence), CDR1 corresponds to MNHNY and CDR2 to SVGAGI.

General study outcomes and caveats: After ivuxolimab, more expanded clones were found on average in CD8+ T cells than in CD4+ T cells. Partial responders in the 0.1-3.0 mg/kg groups had among the lowest normalized peripheral clonal expansion, especially among CD8+ T cells. At doses of 0.1 to 3.0 mg/kg, clonal expansion of both CD4+ and CD8+ T cells in blood was seen between baseline and week 6. Antigen specificity was not determined for the clonally expanded peripheral T cells. Low levels of normalized T-cell clonal expansion were also seen in some patients who did not respond.

For sequencing of the TCRbeta CDR3 region, genomic DNA was extracted from the sorted cells. The immunoSEQ Assay was used for sequencing of TCRbeta CDR3 regions. What TCRdb holds here is the immuneACCESS table cut down to in-frame rearrangements. Part of the clones is not present; checked against another copy, under half of the missing clones reflect an unresolved V gene, and the others are unexplained. This sample comprises over 50,000 clones, roughly 80% of them detected only once. Around 4% of the sample goes to the ten largest clones. To note about this clone: The target of this receptor is not known. Base quality data are lacking; no much larger clone is found one base away.

The sequence was obtained from an adult with an advanced solid tumor such as melanoma, head and neck, liver or kidney cancer. Here the chain combines TRBV6-6 and TRBJ1-2; there is no confident call for the D gene. The sequencing used CD4+ or CD8+ T cells sorted from blood, collected in a trial of the OX40 agonist ivuxolimab. The nucleotide sequence is given as TGTGCCAGCAAAGCTAACTATGGCTACACCTTC. This yields the protein CASKANYGYTF.